Listed below are T cell receptor beta chains from one sample, sequenced in a study of identical twins. TCRdb re-called the 5' RACE reads through MiXCR, storing one row per CDR3 protein. The sample lists about 660,000 distinct CDR3 sequences, 8.5% to 9% occurring once. This sample was also put to use in a study of yellow fever vaccine responses in identical twins.

The sample was PBMCs. These receptors all come from a woman between 18 and 29 years old in good health. CDR3s include the opening cysteine and the closing phenylalanine or tryptophan. D genes are given only for firm matches. Clone size is given for some rows only: seen once, a few or many times, or a class if the clone is expanded.

d_call	v_call	j_call	clone_size	cdr3_nt	cdr3_aa
.	TRBV25-1	TRBJ2-1	.	TGTGCCGGGGCGAGCTCCTACAATGAGCAGTTCTTC	CAGASSYNEQFF
TRBD2	TRBV20-1	TRBJ2-1	many	TGCAGTGCTAGATTATCGGCGGGGGGAGTAAATGAGCAGTTCTTC	CSARLSAGGVNEQFF
.	TRBV3-1	TRBJ1-6	few	TGTGCCAGCAGCCACGGGTCAGGAGGCGTTTCACCCCTCCACTTT	CASSHGSGGVSPLHF
TRBD2	TRBV20-1	TRBJ2-1	.	TGCAGTGCTAGAGATGAAGCGGGAGGCCCAAGCTCCTACAATGAGCAGTTCTTC	CSARDEAGGPSSYNEQFF
.	TRBV3-1	TRBJ2-7	many	TGTGCCAGCAGCCCTACGCAGAGGCTGCACTACGAGCAGTACTTC	CASSPTQRLHYEQYF
.	TRBV6-6	TRBJ1-5	few	TGTGCCAGCAACGTAGGGTCGGAGCCCCAGCATTTT	CASNVGSEPQHF
TRBD2	TRBV7-6	TRBJ2-3	.	TGTGCCAGCAGCTTCAGCGGGGGGCGGCCAAGCACAGATACGCAGTATTTT	CASSFSGGRPSTDTQYF
.	TRBV12-3/TRBV12-4	TRBJ2-3	once	TGTACCAGCAGGACAGGGGGCCTGATACTAGCGGGGGGAATCCATACGCAGTATTTT	CTSRTGGLILAGGIHTQYF
TRBD2	TRBV6-2/TRBV6-3	TRBJ2-5	few	TGTGCCAGCATTAAAGCGGGAGGAAGAAAGACCCAGTACTTC	CASIKAGGRKTQYF
.	TRBV21-1	TRBJ2-1	.	TGTGCCAGCAGCAAAGCGCTTTTATCGGGACTAGCGGGGGGGCGCTCCTACAATGAGCAGTTCTTC	CASSKALLSGLAGGRSYNEQFF
TRBD2	TRBV4-3	TRBJ2-7	.	TGCGCCAGCAGCCAAGCGGTGCTAGCGGGAGGAAGCGAGCAGTACTTC	CASSQAVLAGGSEQYF
.	TRBV27	TRBJ2-2	many	TGTGCCAGCAGTTTAGGACAGGGAGGGGGAAGCACCGGGGAGCTGTTTTTT	CASSLGQGGGSTGELFF
TRBD2	TRBV14	TRBJ2-5	few	TGTGCCAGCAGCCAAGAGGGACCTAGCGGGAGGGCGGAAGAGACCCAGTACTTC	CASSQEGPSGRAEETQYF
.	TRBV9	TRBJ1-1	many	TGTGCCAGCAGCGTCGCGACGGCGAACACTGAAGCTTTCTTT	CASSVATANTEAFF
.	TRBV12-3/TRBV12-4	TRBJ2-1	many	TGTGCCAGCAGTTTTCGGGAGGAGCAGTTCTTC	CASSFREEQFF